In its sample, the clone carrying this T cell receptor (beta chain) was seen a few times. The record originates from a study of blood T cells in healthy people across ages. Germline V gene sequence: CDR1 SGHTA, CDR2 FQGNSA. Between the trimmed V and J ends, which lost 3 bases and 0 bases, there was a span of 9 bases. The length of the CDR3 is 16 residues. Using a J-beta primer mix together with a sample-barcoded 5' primer, a second PCR was run for about 7 to 12 cycles. Using its own MiXCR run on the 5' RACE reads, TCRdb lists one record per CDR3 protein. The data contain some 1.5 million distinct CDR3 sequences, about 28% of them singletons.

The clonotype originates from a young woman in good health. The chain carries TRBV7-2 and TRBJ2-6; possible D gene TRBD1, 6 bases. The sequenced material came from blood. CDR3 amino acids: CASSLGHNSGANVLTF. DNA for the CDR3: TGTGCCAGCAGCTTGGGACACAACTCTGGGGCCAACGTCCTGACTTTC.